This T cell receptor (beta chain) was sequenced for a study of shared clonotypes between healthy human individuals. Turning to the study itself: There were three CD4 naive, three CD4 memory, two CD8 naive and one CD8 memory plates per donor. Study-wide results and caveats: Tissue TCR repertoires likely differ from these blood-only repertoires.

A CD45RA+ naive subset and a CD45RA-negative memory subset were split from CD4+ cells. On this clone: The antigen is undetermined.

Data came from immunoSEQ multiplex PCR; TCRdb stores just in-frame clones and leaves some out. The table records about 2 million clones, approximately 95% of them present only once. This CDR3 contains 15 residues. CDR1 SEHNR and CDR2 FQNEAQ come from the germline V gene (reference sequence). Trimming cost V 3 bases and J 5 bases; bases outside gene matches: 6. The chain uses TRBV7-9 and TRBJ2-2; 7 bases are a match to TRBD1. Sequenced material: naive CD4+ T cells sorted from blood. The subset is: CD45RA+ positively selected. This receptor was taken from a man in his late teens or twenties in good health. CDR3 sequence reads: CASSFGDSRTGELFF. The CDR3 nucleotides read TGTGCCAGCAGCTTTGGGGACAGCAGGACCGGGGAGCTGTTTTTT.